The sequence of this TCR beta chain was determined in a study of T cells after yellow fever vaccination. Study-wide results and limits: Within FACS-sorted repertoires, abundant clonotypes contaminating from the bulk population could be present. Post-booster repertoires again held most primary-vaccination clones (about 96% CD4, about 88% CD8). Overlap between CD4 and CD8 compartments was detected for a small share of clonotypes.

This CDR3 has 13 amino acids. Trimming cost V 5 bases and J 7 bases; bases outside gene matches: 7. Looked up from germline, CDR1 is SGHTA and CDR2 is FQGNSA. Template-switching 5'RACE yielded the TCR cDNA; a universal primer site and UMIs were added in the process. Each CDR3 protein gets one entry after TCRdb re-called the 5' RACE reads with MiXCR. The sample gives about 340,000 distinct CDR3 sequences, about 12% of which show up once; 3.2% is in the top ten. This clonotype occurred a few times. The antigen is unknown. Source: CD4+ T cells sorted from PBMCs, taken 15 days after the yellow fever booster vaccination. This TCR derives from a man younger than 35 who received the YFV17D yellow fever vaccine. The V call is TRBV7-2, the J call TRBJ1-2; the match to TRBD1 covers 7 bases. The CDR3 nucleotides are TGTGCCAGCAGCGTAACCGGGACAGTTGGCTACACCTTC. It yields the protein CASSVTGTVGYTF.